This entry lists 29 T cell receptor beta chains sequenced from one sample in a study of T cell changes during pregnancy in multiple sclerosis (dated by TCRdb to the late 2010s). The library was generated by the immunoSEQ multiplex PCR assay. TCRdb obtained this table from immuneACCESS and retained in-frame rearrangements with V and J assigned. These tables miss some clones; where compared with another copy, unresolved V genes account for less than half of the shortfall, and the remainder is unexplained. For this sample there are tens of thousands of clones; about 91% appear just once. Of the sample, around 2.8% is held by the ten largest clones. Source: CD4+ T cells from peripheral blood mononuclear cells, taken in the third trimester of pregnancy. All receptors derive from a female donor in good health, enrolled as a control in a pregnancy study.

V usage is TRBV10-3 and J usage is TRBJ1-1, with D tentatively TRBD1 (5 bases). Germline CDR1 and CDR2: ENHRY and SYGVKD. The CDR3 is 13 amino acids. V was pared by 7 bases and J by 1 base, with 10 bases between. For the CDR3, the DNA is TGTGCCATCAATTCCGGGGGGAACACTGAAGCTTTCTTT. This gives the protein CAINSGGNTEAFF.

The chain couples TRBV4-2 to TRBJ1-5; 7 bases fit TRBD1. Germline values: CDR1 LGHNA, CDR2 YNFKEQ. The length of the CDR3 is 16 residues. V was pared by 0 bases and J by 1 base, with 3 bases of the junction left unmatched. CDR3 sequence reads: CASSQDPQGSNQPQHF. CDR3 sequence (DNA): TGTGCCAGCAGCCAAGATCCACAGGGGAGCAATCAGCCCCAGCATTTT.

The rearrangement links TRBV28 to TRBJ1-2; no clear D. The germline V gene has CDR1 MDHEN and CDR2 SYDVKM. V lost 6 bases and J 4 bases, leaving 9 bases between the germline ends. The CDR3 has 12 amino acids. CDR3 coding DNA: TGTGCCAGCAGCGCGGAGACCTATGGCTACACCTTC. Encoded protein: CASSAETYGYTF.

The rearrangement links TRBV2 to TRBJ2-7, with D possibly matching TRBD1 (6 bases). There are 13 residues in the CDR3. Germline assignment: CDR1 SNHLY and CDR2 FYNNEI. The ends were cut back, 9 bases at V and 2 bases at J, with 14 bases in the middle. Written as DNA, the CDR3 is TGTGCCAGTAGGACAGAGGGTACCTACGAGCAGTACTTC. Protein: CASRTEGTYEQYF.

The genes are TRBV6-1 and TRBJ1-2; no firm D call. Trimming took 5 bases from V and 2 from J, leaving 15 bases between them. Per germline, CDR1 MNHNS and CDR2 SASEGT. The CDR3 extends over 15 amino acids. The CDR3 is CASSLPDPTNYGYTF. The CDR3 bases are TGTGCCAGCAGTCTTCCAGACCCGACAAACTATGGCTACACCTTC.

The chain recombines TRBV2 with TRBJ2-2; 9 bases align to TRBD1. Germline CDR1 SNHLY, CDR2 FYNNEI. V was clipped by 2 bases and J by 1 base; unmatched bases: 2. The CDR3 spans 16 residues. CDR3 region: CASSETGGRNTGELFF. DNA of the CDR3: TGTGCCAGCAGTGAAACAGGGGGCAGGAACACCGGGGAGCTGTTTTTT.

The rearrangement links TRBV7-8 to TRBJ2-3; D unclear. Per germline, CDR1 SGHVS and CDR2 FQNEAQ. V was shortened by 5 bases and J by 5 bases, with 11 bases between the two germline ends. This CDR3 has 13 residues. CDR3 sequence reads: CASSPPRKDTQYF. The CDR3 DNA reads as TGTGCCAGCAGCCCTCCGCGGAAAGATACGCAGTATTTT.

This clone was detected a few times. The genes are TRBV28 and TRBJ2-7; perhaps TRBD2 as D (6 bases). Trimming took off 5 bases at V and 6 bases at J, with 11 bases between the two ends. CDR3 size: 12 residues. Germline assignment: CDR1 MDHEN and CDR2 SYDVKM. Here the CDR3 reads CASSRVSGEQYF. DNA for the CDR3: TGTGCCAGCAGTCGAGTTAGCGGCGAGCAGTACTTC.

The rearrangement joins TRBV6-6 to TRBJ2-1; D is perhaps TRBD2 (6 bases). Germline V gene data show CDR1 as MNHNY and CDR2 as SVGAGI (reference sequence). CDR3 length: 13 amino acids. Trimming pared 10 bases from V and 6 bases from J, leaving 16 bases between. The CDR3 spells CATADLATNEQFF. The CDR3 bases are TGTGCCACCGCTGATCTAGCGACCAATGAGCAGTTCTTC.

The rearrangement links TRBV2 to TRBJ2-3, with TRBD1 matching 11 bases. The CDR3 is 14 amino acids. Germline loops: CDR1 SNHLY, CDR2 FYNNEI. The V and J ends lost 8 bases and 4 bases, in that order; junction bases with no gene match: 5. This CDR3 is CASGRDRGSDTQYF. As DNA, the CDR3 is TGTGCCAGCGGGAGGGACAGGGGGTCAGATACGCAGTATTTT.

This chain connects TRBV5-4 to TRBJ2-3; 16 bases are shared with TRBD2. The trim removed 4 bases at V and 3 bases at J, leaving 5 bases unmatched. The germline CDR1 and CDR2 sequences are SGHNT and YYREEE (reference sequence). CDR3 length: 17 residues. The DNA for the CDR3 is TGTGCCAGCAGCCCGGGGACTAGCGGGAGGGAGACAGATACGCAGTATTTT. Protein: CASSPGTSGRETDTQYF.

The V gene is TRBV18, the J gene TRBJ2-5; tentative D call: TRBD2 (5 bases). From germline, CDR1 is KGHSH and CDR2 LQKENI. The V end was cut by 5 bases, the J end by 1 base, with 11 bases between. The CDR3 sequence is 14 residues long. The CDR3 DNA sequence: TGTGCCAGCTCAACACGCGGGCTCCAAGAGACCCAGTACTTC. It encodes CASSTRGLQETQYF.

This chain links TRBV6-5 with TRBJ2-1; possibly TRBD2 for D (7 bases). The CDR3 is 15 amino acids. Germline-derived CDR1 and CDR2 are MNHEY and SVGAGI. V lost 8 bases to trimming and J lost 6 bases, with 20 bases between them. CDR3 in amino acids: CASLQEGGRLNEQFF. The CDR3 DNA is TGTGCCAGCTTGCAGGAGGGGGGGAGGCTCAATGAGCAGTTCTTC.

The gene calls are TRBV5-1 and TRBJ1-4, with 9 bases identical to TRBD1. Trimming took 6 bases from V and 8 from J; bases not matched to a gene: 8. Germline-derived CDR1 and CDR2 are SGHRS and YFSETQ. This CDR3 has 14 residues. The CDR3 sequence: CASMPGQGHEKLFF. CDR3 sequence (DNA): TGCGCCAGCATGCCGGGACAGGGTCACGAAAAACTGTTTTTT.

The chain links TRBV6-1 to TRBJ2-7; D not resolved. The CDR3 covers 13 residues. CDR1 is MNHNS and CDR2 is SASEGT in the germline V gene. V was shortened by 4 bases and J by 5 bases, with 12 bases between the two germline ends. This CDR3 is CASSGRWVDEQYF. The CDR3 DNA is TGTGCCAGCAGTGGGCGGTGGGTCGACGAGCAGTACTTC.

This clone was seen once. The V call is TRBV7-2, the J call TRBJ2-1, with 12 positions matching TRBD2. This CDR3 has 18 amino acids. Germline V gene sequence: CDR1 SGHTA, CDR2 FQGNSA. V lost 5 bases, J lost 7 bases, and 15 bases stayed unmatched. CDR3 in amino acids: CASSRLGLAGGPWNEQFF. The CDR3 nucleotides read TGTGCCAGCAGCCGTTTGGGCCTAGCGGGAGGGCCTTGGAATGAGCAGTTCTTC.

This sequence joins TRBV28 and TRBJ2-4; no firm D call. Germline V lookup: CDR1 MDHEN, CDR2 SYDVKM. The length of the CDR3 is 14 residues. V lost 2 bases, J lost 7 bases, and 12 bases lay in between. The CDR3 here is CASSLETIPNIQYF. Here the CDR3 DNA reads TGTGCCAGCAGTTTAGAGACAATCCCCAACATTCAGTACTTC.

The gene calls are TRBV19 and TRBJ2-3; no definite D call. CDR3 length: 16 amino acids. With 5 bases removed from V and 0 bases from J, the gap between germline ends came to 15 bases. In germline, CDR1 is LNHDA, CDR2 SQIVND (reference sequence). CDR3: CASSPQVASSTDTQYF. In DNA form, the CDR3 reads TGTGCCAGTAGTCCCCAGGTTGCCTCTAGCACAGATACGCAGTATTTT.

The V and J genes are TRBV18 and TRBJ2-2, with 8 bases aligning to TRBD1. Germline V gives CDR1 KGHSH, CDR2 LQKENI. V lost 5 bases to trimming and J lost 4 bases; unmatched junction nucleotides: 6. The CDR3 is 15 amino acids. The CDR3 DNA is TGTGCCAGCTCAAGAGACAGGGGCCCCACCGGGGAGCTGTTTTTT. Translation gives CASSRDRGPTGELFF.

V is TRBV4-2 and J is TRBJ2-2; 9 nucleotides line up with TRBD1. Germline CDR1 LGHNA, CDR2 YNFKEQ. Losses at the gene ends were 6 bases for V and 4 bases for J; bases not matched to a gene: 12. The CDR3 length is 17 residues. This CDR3 reads CASRTPGTGIPTGELFF. Written as DNA, the CDR3 is TGTGCCAGCAGGACCCCCGGGACAGGGATTCCCACCGGGGAGCTGTTTTTT.

The J gene is TRBJ1-1, the V gene TRBV18; D ambiguous. The germline V gene encodes CDR1 KGHSH and CDR2 LQKENI. The CDR3 has 13 amino acids. Trimming took off 5 bases at V and 2 bases at J, with 9 bases between the two ends. The CDR3 reads CASSAMGNTEAFF. CDR3 DNA: TGTGCCAGCTCAGCGATGGGCAACACTGAAGCTTTCTTT.

The chain is built from TRBV11-3 and TRBJ2-4, with D perhaps TRBD2 (7 bases). Germline V gene lookup returns CDR1 SGHNT and CDR2 YENEEA. The germline V and J ends were trimmed by 5 bases and 5 bases, with 22 bases remaining between them. This CDR3 is 17 amino acids long. The CDR3: CASSLGGAGRTENIQYF. The CDR3 DNA reads as TGTGCCAGCAGCCTAGGGGGAGCGGGGAGGACCGAAAACATTCAGTACTTC.

V and J are TRBV29-1 and TRBJ1-2; D not resolved. V shed 7 bases and J shed 2 bases, with 8 bases lying between them. Germline CDR1 SQVTM, CDR2 ANQGSEA. CDR3 size: 11 residues. CDR3 in DNA: TGCAGCGGTGGAGCGAACTATGGCTACACCTTC. It is translated as CSGGANYGYTF.

The chain uses TRBV6-5 and TRBJ2-7, with a tentative D call TRBD2 (5 bases). The CDR3 totals 15 residues. Germline CDR1 reads MNHEY; CDR2 reads SVGAGI. Trimming pared 2 bases from V and 1 base from J, leaving 12 bases between. CDR3 coding DNA: TGTGCCAGCAGTTACGGAGGACGCCGGTCCTACGAGCAGTACTTC. Amino acid sequence: CASSYGGRRSYEQYF.

The gene calls are TRBV6-6 and TRBJ1-5, with D unclear. Germline CDR1 is MNHNY and CDR2 is SVGAGI (reference sequence). The CDR3 covers 16 residues. The V gene lost 0 bases and the J gene lost 0 bases, with 9 bases spanning the gap. CDR3 DNA sequence: TGTGCCAGCAGTTACTCCAGGTCCATTAGCAATCAGCCCCAGCATTTT. This codes for CASSYSRSISNQPQHF.

V gene TRBV6-5 combines with J gene TRBJ1-5, with D possibly matching TRBD1 (5 bases). V lost 5 bases and J 7 bases, leaving 12 bases between the germline ends. Looked up from germline, CDR1 is MNHEY and CDR2 is SVGAGI. This CDR3 region has 13 residues. The CDR3 loop is CASSQGRGQPQHF. CDR3 in DNA: TGTGCCAGCAGTCAGGGAAGGGGACAGCCCCAGCATTTT.

This chain uses TRBV10-1 with TRBJ2-3, with no clear D. The germline CDR1 and CDR2 sequences are WNHNN and SYGVQD (reference sequence). The V and J ends lost 3 bases and 4 bases respectively, with 11 bases between them. The CDR3 extends over 14 amino acids. CDR3 protein: CASSDRVGSDTQYF. CDR3 in DNA: TGCGCCAGCAGTGACCGGGTTGGGTCAGATACGCAGTATTTT.

V is TRBV9 and J is TRBJ1-2, with 8 bases fitting TRBD1. The V gene end was trimmed by 0 bases and the J gene end by 4 bases; junction bases not matched to a gene: 5. Germline V gene sequence: CDR1 SGDLS, CDR2 YYNGEE. The CDR3 length is 15 residues. The CDR3 protein is CASSVGTGRGYGYTF. The CDR3 coding sequence is TGTGCCAGCAGCGTAGGGACAGGGAGAGGCTATGGCTACACCTTC.

This clone turned up a few times. V and J are TRBV4-1 and TRBJ1-1, with unresolved D. CDR3 length: 15 amino acids. The V gene's germline CDR1 is MGHRA and CDR2 YSYEKL. The V end lost 0 bases, the J end lost 0 bases, and 8 bases lay between the germline ends. CDR3 sequence: CASSQDAHMNTEAFF. The DNA for the CDR3 is TGCGCCAGCAGCCAAGATGCACACATGAACACTGAAGCTTTCTTT.